This TCR beta chain derives from a study of vaccination effects on CD4 cells after COVID-19. To note about this clone: Its antigen is undetermined.

V gave up 6 bases and J gave up 5 bases, with 16 bases separating them. This CDR3 is 14 amino acids long. The germline CDR1 and CDR2 sequences are LNHDA and SQIVND (reference sequence). The assay was immunoSEQ multiplex PCR, and TCRdb's table has in-frame clones only and misses some. The data show 20,000 or so clones, with more than 70% seen just once and about a tenth held by the top ten. Antigen-specific CD4+ T cells expanded by the ViraFEST assay with viral peptide pools were then sequenced. The culture ran for roughly ten days before CD4+ T cells were isolated. Absence of prior SARS-CoV-2 infection characterized the vaccine recipients, who showed negative nucleocapsid antibodies.

Material: CD4+ T cells from PBMCs cultured with HCoV-NL63 spike peptides, obtained before COVID-19 vaccination. V and J are TRBV19 and TRBJ2-5; D is possibly TRBD1 (7 bases). The sequence came from a human donor who received a COVID-19 vaccine. CDR3 region: CASSPGGGRETQYF. CDR3 in DNA: TGTGCCAGTAGCCCAGGGGGAGGTCGGGAGACCCAGTACTTC. Full variable domain (rest looked up from reference TRBV19 and TRBJ2-5): DGGITQSPKYLFRKEGQNVTLSCEQNLNHDAMYWYRQDPGQGLRLIYYSQIVNDFQKGDIAEGYSVSREKKESFPLTVTSAQKNPTAFYLCASSPGGGRETQYFGPGTRLLVL.